The entry that follows covers one T cell receptor beta chain sequence. The antigen is not known. The data originate from a study of T-cell reconstitution after alpha-beta-depleted transplantation in children. The study, taken as a whole, reports: A year had passed since transplant, and T-cell counts and diversity by then came mostly from newly produced T cells. Alpha-beta T cells present about two months after transplant were reported to originate from several hundred expanded graft clones. Surviving recipient cells, namely T cells and thymic progenitors, were the source of high day-60 TCRbeta diversity in some patients.

Trimming removed 6 bases at V and 0 bases at J, with 11 bases between. The CDR3 spans 14 residues. This sample's TCRbeta library carried unique molecular identifier barcodes. TCRdb reprocessed the PCR reads with MiXCR, giving one entry per CDR3 protein. This sample has 500,000 to 650,000 distinct CDR3 sequences, with roughly 11% found just once. The specimen was PBMCs, mostly from graft donor cells, collected 180 days after TCRalphabeta/CD19-depleted stem cell transplant. The rearrangement uses TRBV12-3 or TRBV12-4 and TRBJ2-5; D uncertain. The receptor comes from a female patient aged 2 to 10 who had a stem cell transplant for aplastic anemia, so the T cells may come from the graft donor. CDR3 sequence (DNA): TGTGCCAGCAGCCAAACTATGTACCAAGAGACCCAGTACTTC. It translates to CASSQTMYQETQYF.